This T cell receptor (beta chain) was retrieved from a study of PD-1 blockade in classical Hodgkin lymphoma (dated by TCRdb to 2020 to 2021). Turning to the overall study: Nivolumab dosing was 3 mg/kg intravenously every 2 weeks, continuing until either disease progression or unacceptable toxicity. The study used TCR beta sequencing and CyTOF to define a peripheral blood immune signature of response to PD-1 blockade in classical Hodgkin lymphoma.

The Qiagen DNeasy kit was used to extract genomic DNA both from unsorted PBMCs and from the negatively selected CD4+ and CD8+ fractions. Using primers that anneal to V and J segments, immunoSEQ multiplex PCR amplified the TCR beta CDR3 regions. Amplification bias was minimized using a synthetic immune receptor repertoire, and residual bias was removed computationally after sequencing. From the authors' description of their analysis: Repertoire diversity was quantified as the Shannon entropy index using custom Python scripts. The unsorted, CD4+ and CD8+ repertoires were each analyzed separately, with the exception of combined analyses, where CD4+ and CD8+ sequences were merged in silico. A clone was considered expanded if an increase in frequency of at least 2-fold after treatment relative to C1D1 was found, and a pseudocount of 0.5 was applied to clones undetected at baseline. Clones with 0 or 1 copy at C1D1 were defined as singleton clones, while clones with 2 or more copies were defined as non-singleton clones. By matching protein sequences in sorted samples from the same patient, clones expanded in unsorted samples were annotated as CD4+, CD8+ or unknown. Wilcoxon tests on paired samples were used to test changes in diversity from C1D1 to C4D1. TCRdb's version of the immuneACCESS table is confined to in-frame rearrangements and falls short of the full clone set. An unresolved V gene accounts for under half of the shortfall where checked; the remainder is of unknown origin. Clonal size and the V and J genes are those of that table, whereas D and trimming came from the DNA. Present in this sample are roughly 15,000 clones, over 55% of which were seen just once. In total, the top ten clones hold 8.3% of the sample.

The junction carries 23 bases between V and J, which are trimmed by 0 bases and 9 bases respectively. Its CDR3 holds 17 amino acids, cysteine through phenylalanine. The DNA shown is the 51-base CDR3, in frame from base 1. The germline V gene (reference sequence) supplies CDR1 LNHNV and CDR2 YYDKDF. The paper's findings and limits, for the study overall: Baseline TCR diversity was reported to be lower in newly diagnosed patients than in healthy donors, and even lower in relapsed/refractory patients. Trial patients with a complete response had baseline diversity similar to that of newly diagnosed patients, while partial responders and progressors had significantly lower diversity. The study was limited to a single clinical trial cohort, and causes of repertoire differences, possibly disease activity or prior therapy, remained undefined. Lower diversity was observed in patients in whom nivolumab was started less than 1 year after ASCT, and these patients were excluded from later analyses so that confounding by immune reconstitution would be avoided. A significant rise by C4D1 was seen in CD4+ but not CD8+ TCR diversity (p=0.0027 vs p=0.16), with the rise being most apparent in complete responders (p=0.02).

The time point label corresponds to: cycle 2 day 1 (C2D1) of nivolumab. Every trial patient had relapsed after autologous stem cell transplantation, and cohorts A, B and C differed in prior brentuximab vedotin exposure. The trial cohort comprised some 60 patients with relapsed/refractory classical Hodgkin lymphoma whose best overall responses were complete response, partial response or progressive disease. Trial patients were treated with single-agent nivolumab in the multi-cohort phase II CheckMate 205 trial. An independent review committee assessed best overall response by applying the 2007 International Working Group response criteria. Trial PBMCs were collected immediately before nivolumab initiation (C1D1) and during therapy at cycle 2 day 1 and cycle 4 day 1. Peripheral blood was collected in 8 mL Vacutainer Cell Preparation Tubes, from which PBMCs were isolated by centrifugation and then cryopreserved.

On this clone: The antigen it binds to is not known. No base quality values were provided; no much bigger clone lies one nucleotide off.

The sample was peripheral blood mononuclear cells (PBMCs), taken before the second cycle of nivolumab. This receptor was obtained from a human donor with classical Hodgkin lymphoma. This receptor chain uses TRBV15 and TRBJ2-5; a tentative D match to TRBD1 spans 5 bases. The CDR3 sequence is CATSRDLARVVPSAQYF. The nucleotides read TGTGCCACCAGCAGAGATTTGGCCAGGGTAGTCCCTTCGGCCCAGTACTTC.